This T cell receptor (beta chain) is from a study of CD8 T cells in ankylosing spondylitis (dated by TCRdb to between 2016 and 2019). In the study overall: T cell receptor beta repertoires were profiled in healthy donors and ankylosing spondylitis patients so that disease-linked TCR variants could be found. The whole study cohort included 95 to 130 healthy donors and 20 to 30 ankylosing spondylitis patients. Peripheral blood was sampled, and synovial fluid was also collected from ankylosing spondylitis patients.

The paper as a whole reports these results and caveats: Some of the motif variants had been reported before in the synovial fluid and blood of reactive arthritis patients, a finding that suggests common disease-initiation mechanisms. The disease-linked clones were reported as significantly enriched in matched synovial fluid samples from ankylosing spondylitis patients. A CD8+ phenotype was shown by the disease-linked clones, which were found at relatively low frequencies in peripheral blood. Blood from ankylosing spondylitis patients appeared to be characterized by a TCR beta motif composed of about eight highly homologous amino acid variants.

This clonotype was counted a few times. Its antigen is not yet known. One base away there is no much larger clone; base qualities are not given. The run used an Illumina HiSeq 2500. Quantitative 5'-RACE with molecular barcodes was the method used to prepare the TCR beta libraries. For the original study's pipeline: Disease-linked TCR variants were identified with a new computational method built on a probabilistic model of VDJ rearrangement. In TCRdb, the public reads were trimmed at Q25 with fastp and aligned with MiXCR, with productive beta chains retained. Rows are combined by CDR3 protein, so each entry shows the most common genes and DNA. These V and J calls derive from TCRdb rather than the authors' analysis. The sample table lists approximately 550,000 distinct CDR3 sequences, more than 9.5% of them with a count of one. Jointly, the top ten make up under 7.5% of the sample. Trimming takes 4 bases from V and 4 bases from J, and the germline ends sit 24 bases apart. The germline V gene provides CDR1 SGHAT and CDR2 FQNNGV. Inclusive of the bounding cysteine and phenylalanine, the CDR3 is 18 residues long. The read is trimmed to its CDR3 DNA, 54 bases read in frame from base 1.

Sequencing input: blood, either unsorted or a sorted T cell fraction (not recorded which). The chain joins TRBV11-2 to TRBJ2-3, with no reliable assignment of the D segment. The sequence came from a male donor with ankylosing spondylitis. The CDR3 sequence is CASSSLRWTTSRPDTQYF. The DNA sequence is given as TGTGCCAGCAGCTCCCTAAGGTGGACCACCTCAAGACCAGATACGCAGTATTTT.